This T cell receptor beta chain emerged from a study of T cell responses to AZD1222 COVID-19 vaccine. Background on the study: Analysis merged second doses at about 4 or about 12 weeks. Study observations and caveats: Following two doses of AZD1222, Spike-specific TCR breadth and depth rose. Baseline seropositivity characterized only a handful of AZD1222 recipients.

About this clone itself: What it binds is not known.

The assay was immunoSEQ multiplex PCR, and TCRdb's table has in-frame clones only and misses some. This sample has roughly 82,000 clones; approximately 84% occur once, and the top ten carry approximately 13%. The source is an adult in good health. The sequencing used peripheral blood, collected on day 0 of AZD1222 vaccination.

CDR3 protein: CASSPGTINYGYTF. The CDR3 DNA reads TGTGCCAGCTCCCCCGGGACAATCAACTATGGCTACACCTTC. The chain combines TRBV7-2 with TRBJ1-2; D may be TRBD1 (6 bases). V was pared by 8 bases and J by 2 bases, with 15 bases between. CDR3 length: 14 residues. The germline CDR1 and CDR2 sequences are SGHTA and FQGNSA.